A selection of T cell receptor beta chains follows, all from one sample in a study of T cell responses to AZD1222 COVID-19 vaccine. The method was immunoSEQ multiplex PCR; TCRdb's version includes in-frame clones alone and lacks a portion of them. The sample includes roughly 100,000 clones, over 80% of them seen just once. The material sequenced was peripheral blood, taken on day 0 of AZD1222 vaccination. Every receptor here comes from an adult in good health. Both conserved end residues are part of each CDR3. Each record gives: D gene, clone size, J gene, V gene, CDR3 protein, CDR3 DNA. A D gene is named only where the DNA matches it firmly. Some rows have no size entry. The others give once, few or many, or a class for an expanded clone.

d_gene: TRBD1
abundance: .
j_gene: TRBJ2-7
v_gene: TRBV14
CDR3aa: CASSRWQGEYEQYF
CDR3nt: TGTGCCAGCAGCCGGTGGCAGGGGGAGTACGAGCAGTACTTC

d_gene: .
abundance: .
j_gene: TRBJ2-1
v_gene: TRBV27
CDR3aa: CASSFPPFNEQFF
CDR3nt: TGTGCCAGCAGTTTCCCACCTTTCAATGAGCAGTTCTTC

d_gene: .
abundance: .
j_gene: TRBJ1-1
v_gene: TRBV5-6
CDR3aa: CASSFQGMNTEAFF
CDR3nt: TGTGCCAGCAGCTTTCAGGGAATGAACACTGAAGCTTTCTTT

d_gene: .
abundance: .
j_gene: TRBJ2-7
v_gene: TRBV28
CDR3aa: CASRIASIYEQYF
CDR3nt: TGTGCCAGTAGGATAGCTAGCATCTACGAGCAGTACTTC

d_gene: TRBD1
abundance: .
j_gene: TRBJ1-3
v_gene: TRBV16
CDR3aa: CASSQSRTGGIGNTIYF
CDR3nt: TGTGCCAGCAGCCAATCTCGGACAGGGGGCATAGGAAACACCATATATTTT

d_gene: .
abundance: .
j_gene: TRBJ1-5
v_gene: TRBV6-2/TRBV6-3
CDR3aa: CASSYSSRYQPQHF
CDR3nt: TGTGCCAGCAGTTACTCGTCCCGGTACCAGCCCCAGCATTTT

d_gene: .
abundance: .
j_gene: TRBJ2-7
v_gene: TRBV19
CDR3aa: CASSDSRTYEQYF
CDR3nt: TGTGCCAGTAGTGACAGCCGAACCTACGAGCAGTACTTC

d_gene: .
abundance: .
j_gene: TRBJ1-1
v_gene: TRBV29-1
CDR3aa: CSAPQGSHMNSEAFF
CDR3nt: TGCAGCGCACCCCAGGGCAGTCACATGAACAGTGAAGCTTTCTTT

d_gene: TRBD1
abundance: .
j_gene: TRBJ1-5
v_gene: TRBV19
CDR3aa: CASRVTGGNQPQHF
CDR3nt: TGTGCCAGTAGGGTGACAGGGGGCAATCAGCCCCAGCATTTT

d_gene: TRBD1
abundance: .
j_gene: TRBJ2-5
v_gene: TRBV12-3/TRBV12-4
CDR3aa: CASNTGPGGTQYF
CDR3nt: TGTGCCAGCAACACAGGGCCAGGGGGGACCCAGTACTTC

d_gene: .
abundance: few
j_gene: TRBJ2-6
v_gene: TRBV20-1
CDR3aa: CSASGANVLTF
CDR3nt: TGCAGTGCCTCGGGGGCCAACGTCCTGACTTTC

d_gene: .
abundance: .
j_gene: TRBJ1-2
v_gene: TRBV10-3
CDR3aa: CAISESTQGENGYTF
CDR3nt: TGTGCCATCAGTGAGTCGACACAGGGTGAAAATGGCTACACCTTC

d_gene: .
abundance: .
j_gene: TRBJ2-7
v_gene: TRBV10-3
CDR3aa: CAITSQSAEQYF
CDR3nt: TGTGCCATCACATCACAGTCTGCCGAGCAGTACTTC

d_gene: TRBD2
abundance: .
j_gene: TRBJ2-1
v_gene: TRBV5-4
CDR3aa: CASSLAGVTYNEQFF
CDR3nt: TGTGCCAGCAGCTTAGCGGGAGTAACCTACAATGAGCAGTTCTTC

d_gene: .
abundance: .
j_gene: TRBJ2-2
v_gene: TRBV4-3
CDR3aa: CASSQDRRGSINTGELFF
CDR3nt: TGCGCCAGCAGCCAAGATAGGAGGGGGAGCATTAACACCGGGGAGCTGTTTTTT

d_gene: .
abundance: .
j_gene: TRBJ2-7
v_gene: TRBV19
CDR3aa: CASSVGRDYEQYF
CDR3nt: TGTGCCAGTAGTGTCGGCCGGGACTACGAGCAGTACTTC

d_gene: .
abundance: .
j_gene: TRBJ2-6
v_gene: TRBV5-1
CDR3aa: CASSPGDTSGANVLTF
CDR3nt: TGCGCCAGCAGCCCCGGAGACACCTCTGGGGCCAACGTCCTGACTTTC

d_gene: TRBD1
abundance: .
j_gene: TRBJ2-7
v_gene: TRBV25-1
CDR3aa: CASSEDRDGYEQYF
CDR3nt: TGTGCCAGCAGTGAAGACAGGGATGGCTACGAGCAGTACTTC

d_gene: TRBD1
abundance: .
j_gene: TRBJ1-2
v_gene: TRBV9
CDR3aa: CASNFFRGTAPHSGYTF
CDR3nt: TGTGCCAGCAATTTTTTTCGGGGGACAGCTCCACACTCTGGCTACACCTTC

d_gene: .
abundance: .
j_gene: TRBJ1-1
v_gene: TRBV5-5
CDR3aa: CASSFGGPRTEAFF
CDR3nt: TGTGCCAGCAGCTTCGGGGGCCCGAGGACTGAAGCTTTCTTT

d_gene: TRBD2
abundance: .
j_gene: TRBJ2-7
v_gene: TRBV6-5
CDR3aa: CASSKSGTYEQYF
CDR3nt: TGTGCCAGCAGTAAGAGCGGGACCTACGAGCAGTACTTC

d_gene: .
abundance: .
j_gene: TRBJ1-1
v_gene: TRBV6-5
CDR3aa: CASSYGGSRGTEAFF
CDR3nt: TGTGCCAGCAGTTACGGGGGGTCGAGGGGCACTGAAGCTTTCTTT

d_gene: .
abundance: once
j_gene: TRBJ2-1
v_gene: TRBV10-1
CDR3aa: CASSESGLLDNEQFF
CDR3nt: TGCGCCAGCAGTGAGTCTGGACTCTTAGACAATGAGCAGTTCTTC

d_gene: .
abundance: .
j_gene: TRBJ1-5
v_gene: TRBV27
CDR3aa: CASSTTRGNQPQHF
CDR3nt: TGTGCCAGCTCAACTACGAGGGGCAATCAGCCCCAGCATTTT

d_gene: .
abundance: .
j_gene: TRBJ2-2
v_gene: TRBV7-8
CDR3aa: CASSSTGRTNTGELFF
CDR3nt: TGTGCCAGCAGCTCCACCGGGCGTACGAACACCGGGGAGCTGTTTTTT

d_gene: .
abundance: once
j_gene: TRBJ1-3
v_gene: TRBV28
CDR3aa: CASSDPGTALLSGNTIYF
CDR3nt: TGTGCCAGCAGCGACCCCGGGACTGCCCTTCTCTCTGGAAACACCATATATTTT

d_gene: .
abundance: .
j_gene: TRBJ1-1
v_gene: TRBV7-8
CDR3aa: CASSLGRAAEAFF
CDR3nt: TGTGCCAGCAGCCTCGGACGGGCGGCTGAAGCTTTCTTT

d_gene: .
abundance: .
j_gene: TRBJ2-1
v_gene: TRBV7-3
CDR3aa: CASKRTASSNEQFF
CDR3nt: TGTGCCAGCAAGCGGACCGCCTCATCGAATGAGCAGTTCTTC

d_gene: .
abundance: .
j_gene: TRBJ1-4
v_gene: TRBV6-5
CDR3aa: CASSRVPGNEKLFF
CDR3nt: TGTGCCAGCAGCCGGGTCCCTGGCAATGAAAAACTGTTTTTT

d_gene: .
abundance: .
j_gene: TRBJ2-2
v_gene: TRBV6-2/TRBV6-3
CDR3aa: CASSYGHSNTGELFF
CDR3nt: TGTGCCAGCAGTTACGGGCACTCGAACACCGGGGAGCTGTTTTTT

d_gene: TRBD1
abundance: once
j_gene: TRBJ1-2
v_gene: TRBV7-6
CDR3aa: CASSLAPGQGYGYTF
CDR3nt: TGTGCCAGCAGCTTAGCTCCGGGACAGGGATATGGCTACACCTTC

d_gene: .
abundance: .
j_gene: TRBJ2-7
v_gene: TRBV5-1
CDR3aa: CASSVDSSSSYEQYF
CDR3nt: TGCGCCAGCAGCGTGGACTCAAGTTCCTCCTACGAGCAGTACTTC

d_gene: TRBD2
abundance: .
j_gene: TRBJ2-1
v_gene: TRBV19
CDR3aa: CASSPSGRDYNEQFF
CDR3nt: TGTGCCAGTAGCCCTAGCGGGAGGGACTACAATGAGCAGTTCTTC

d_gene: TRBD2
abundance: .
j_gene: TRBJ2-2
v_gene: TRBV11-3
CDR3aa: CASRPSGDNTGELFF
CDR3nt: TGTGCCAGCAGACCTAGCGGGGATAACACCGGGGAGCTGTTTTTT

d_gene: .
abundance: .
j_gene: TRBJ2-3
v_gene: TRBV9
CDR3aa: CASSAWDGTDTQYF
CDR3nt: TGTGCCAGCAGCGCGTGGGACGGCACAGATACGCAGTATTTT

d_gene: .
abundance: .
j_gene: TRBJ2-7
v_gene: TRBV21-1
CDR3aa: CASSKGTGNEQYF
CDR3nt: TGTGCCAGCAGCAAAGGGACAGGGAACGAGCAGTACTTC

d_gene: TRBD1
abundance: .
j_gene: TRBJ1-1
v_gene: TRBV9
CDR3aa: CASSAPPYLRDRVNTEAFF
CDR3nt: TGTGCCAGCAGCGCCCCGCCGTACCTCCGGGACAGGGTGAACACTGAAGCTTTCTTT

d_gene: .
abundance: .
j_gene: TRBJ1-1
v_gene: TRBV27
CDR3aa: CASSLLGNTEAFF
CDR3nt: TGTGCCAGCAGTTTATTGGGAAACACTGAAGCTTTCTTT

d_gene: TRBD2
abundance: .
j_gene: TRBJ2-3
v_gene: TRBV12-3/TRBV12-4
CDR3aa: CASSTSGATQYF
CDR3nt: TGTGCCAGCAGCACTAGCGGGGCTACGCAGTATTTT

d_gene: TRBD2
abundance: .
j_gene: TRBJ2-1
v_gene: TRBV6-2/TRBV6-3
CDR3aa: CASSPGGGGSDEQFF
CDR3nt: TGTGCCAGCAGTCCGGGGGGTGGAGGAAGTGATGAGCAGTTCTTC

d_gene: .
abundance: .
j_gene: TRBJ1-5
v_gene: TRBV27
CDR3aa: CASSPGRGWDQPQHF
CDR3nt: TGTGCCAGCAGTCCGGGGAGGGGGTGGGATCAGCCCCAGCATTTT

d_gene: .
abundance: .
j_gene: TRBJ2-7
v_gene: TRBV15
CDR3aa: CATSRDAYQQYF
CDR3nt: TGTGCCACCAGCAGAGATGCTTATCAGCAGTACTTC

d_gene: TRBD2
abundance: .
j_gene: TRBJ2-3
v_gene: TRBV30
CDR3aa: CAWSGLAGGIVETDTQYF
CDR3nt: TGTGCCTGGAGTGGATTAGCGGGAGGGATTGTTGAGACAGATACGCAGTATTTT